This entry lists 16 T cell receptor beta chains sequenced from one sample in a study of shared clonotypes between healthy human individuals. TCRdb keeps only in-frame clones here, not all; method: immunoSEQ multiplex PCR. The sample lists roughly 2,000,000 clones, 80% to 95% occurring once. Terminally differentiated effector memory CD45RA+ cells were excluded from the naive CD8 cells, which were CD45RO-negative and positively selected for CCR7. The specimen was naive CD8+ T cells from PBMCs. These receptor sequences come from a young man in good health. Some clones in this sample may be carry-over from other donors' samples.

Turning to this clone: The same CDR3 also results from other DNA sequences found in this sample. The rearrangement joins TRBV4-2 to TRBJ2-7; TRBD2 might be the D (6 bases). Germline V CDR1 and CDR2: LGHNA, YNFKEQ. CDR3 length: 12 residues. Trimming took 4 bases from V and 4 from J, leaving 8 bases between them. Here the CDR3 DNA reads TGTGCCAGCAGCCGGGGAGGTTACGAGCAGTACTTC. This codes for CASSRGGYEQYF.

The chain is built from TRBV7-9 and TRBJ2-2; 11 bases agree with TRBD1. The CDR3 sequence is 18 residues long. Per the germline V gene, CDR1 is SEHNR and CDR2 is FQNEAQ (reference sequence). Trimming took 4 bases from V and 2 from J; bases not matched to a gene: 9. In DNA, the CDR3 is TGTGCCAGCAGCTCTTCTTCTGGGACAGGGGGAAACACCGGGGAGCTGTTTTTT. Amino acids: CASSSSSGTGGNTGELFF.

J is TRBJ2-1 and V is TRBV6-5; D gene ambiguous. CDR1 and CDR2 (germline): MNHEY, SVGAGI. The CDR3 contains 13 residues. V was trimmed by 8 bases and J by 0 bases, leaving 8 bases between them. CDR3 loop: CASGSSSYNEQFF. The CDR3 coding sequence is TGTGCCAGCGGTTCCAGCTCCTACAATGAGCAGTTCTTC.

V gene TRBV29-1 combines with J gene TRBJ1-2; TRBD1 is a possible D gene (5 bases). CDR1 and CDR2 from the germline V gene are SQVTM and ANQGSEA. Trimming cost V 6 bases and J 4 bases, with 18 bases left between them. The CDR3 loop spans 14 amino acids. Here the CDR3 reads CSVNSRDQGYGYTF. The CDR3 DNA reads TGCAGCGTGAATTCAAGAGACCAGGGCTATGGCTACACCTTC.

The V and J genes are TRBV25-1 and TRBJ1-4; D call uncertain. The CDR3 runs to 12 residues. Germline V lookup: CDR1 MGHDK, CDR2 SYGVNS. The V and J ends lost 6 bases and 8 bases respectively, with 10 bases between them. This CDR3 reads CASSNSGEKLFF. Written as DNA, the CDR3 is TGTGCCAGCAGCAACTCGGGGGAAAAACTGTTTTTT.

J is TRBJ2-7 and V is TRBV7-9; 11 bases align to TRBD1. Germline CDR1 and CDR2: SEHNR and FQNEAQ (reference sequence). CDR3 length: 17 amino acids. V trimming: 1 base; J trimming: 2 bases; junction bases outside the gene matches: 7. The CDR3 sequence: CASSLEARTGGTYEQYF. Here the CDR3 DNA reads TGTGCCAGCAGCTTAGAGGCCAGGACAGGGGGCACCTACGAGCAGTACTTC.

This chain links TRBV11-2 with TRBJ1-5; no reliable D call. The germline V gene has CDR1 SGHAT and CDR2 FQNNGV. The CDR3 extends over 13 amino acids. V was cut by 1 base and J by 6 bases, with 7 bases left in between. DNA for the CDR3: TGTGCCAGCAGCTTAGGGGTGGGTCAGCCCCAGCATTTT. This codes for CASSLGVGQPQHF.

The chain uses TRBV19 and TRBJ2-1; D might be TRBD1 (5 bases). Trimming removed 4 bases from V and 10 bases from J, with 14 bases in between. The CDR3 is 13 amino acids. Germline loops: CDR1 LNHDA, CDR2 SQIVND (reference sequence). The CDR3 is CASSRGVEWEQFF. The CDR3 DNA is TGTGCCAGTAGTAGGGGCGTCGAGTGGGAGCAGTTCTTC.

The CDR3, as DNA: TGTGCCAGCAGTTACAGGACAGGGGGCCCCTACGAGCAGTACTTC. Translation gives CASSYRTGGPYEQYF. J is TRBJ2-7 and V is TRBV6-5; 11 bases line up with TRBD1. CDR1 MNHEY and CDR2 SVGAGI come from the germline V gene. The CDR3 contains 15 residues. The trim removed 2 bases at V and 2 bases at J, leaving 2 bases unmatched.

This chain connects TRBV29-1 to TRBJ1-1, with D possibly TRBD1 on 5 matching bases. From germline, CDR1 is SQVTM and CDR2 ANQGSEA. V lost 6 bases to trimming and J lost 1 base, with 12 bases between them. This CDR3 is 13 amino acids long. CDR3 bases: TGCAGCGTGAGCGGGGCTTCGAACACTGAAGCTTTCTTT. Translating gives CSVSGASNTEAFF.

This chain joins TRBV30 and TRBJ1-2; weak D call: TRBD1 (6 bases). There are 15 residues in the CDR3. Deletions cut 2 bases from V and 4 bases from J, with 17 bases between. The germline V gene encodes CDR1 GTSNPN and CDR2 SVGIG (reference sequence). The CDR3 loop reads CAWSRAGALFYGYTF. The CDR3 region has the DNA TGTGCCTGGAGTAGGGCAGGGGCTCTCTTCTATGGCTACACCTTC.

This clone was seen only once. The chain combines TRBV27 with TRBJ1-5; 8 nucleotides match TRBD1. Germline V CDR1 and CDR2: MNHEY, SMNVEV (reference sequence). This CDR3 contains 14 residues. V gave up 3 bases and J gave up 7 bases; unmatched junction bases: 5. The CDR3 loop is CASSLTGVLQPQHF. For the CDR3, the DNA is TGTGCCAGCAGTTTGACAGGGGTTCTCCAGCCCCAGCATTTT.

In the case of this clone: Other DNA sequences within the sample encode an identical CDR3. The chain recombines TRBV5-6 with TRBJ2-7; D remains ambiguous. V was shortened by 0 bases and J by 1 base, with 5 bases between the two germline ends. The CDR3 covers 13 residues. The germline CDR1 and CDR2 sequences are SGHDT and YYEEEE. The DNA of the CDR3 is TGTGCCAGCAGCTTGGCAGGATCCTACGAGCAGTACTTC. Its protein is CASSLAGSYEQYF.

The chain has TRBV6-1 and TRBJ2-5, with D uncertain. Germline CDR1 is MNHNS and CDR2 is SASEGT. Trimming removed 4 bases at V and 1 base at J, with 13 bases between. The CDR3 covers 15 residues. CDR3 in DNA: TGTGCCAGCAGTGTTGCCAGGTTAATCCAAGAGACCCAGTACTTC. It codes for CASSVARLIQETQYF.

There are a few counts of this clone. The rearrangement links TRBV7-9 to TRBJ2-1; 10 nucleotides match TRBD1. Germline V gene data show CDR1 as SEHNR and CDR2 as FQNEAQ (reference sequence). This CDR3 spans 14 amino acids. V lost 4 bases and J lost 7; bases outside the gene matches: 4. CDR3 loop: CASSSRTGGNEQFF. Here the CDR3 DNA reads TGTGCCAGCAGCTCCCGGACAGGGGGGAATGAGCAGTTCTTC.

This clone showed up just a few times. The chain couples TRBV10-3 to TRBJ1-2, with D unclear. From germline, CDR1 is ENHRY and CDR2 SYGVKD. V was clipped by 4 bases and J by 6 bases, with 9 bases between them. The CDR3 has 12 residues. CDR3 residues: CAISVGGNGYTF. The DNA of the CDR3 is TGTGCCATCAGTGTTGGAGGGAATGGCTACACCTTC.